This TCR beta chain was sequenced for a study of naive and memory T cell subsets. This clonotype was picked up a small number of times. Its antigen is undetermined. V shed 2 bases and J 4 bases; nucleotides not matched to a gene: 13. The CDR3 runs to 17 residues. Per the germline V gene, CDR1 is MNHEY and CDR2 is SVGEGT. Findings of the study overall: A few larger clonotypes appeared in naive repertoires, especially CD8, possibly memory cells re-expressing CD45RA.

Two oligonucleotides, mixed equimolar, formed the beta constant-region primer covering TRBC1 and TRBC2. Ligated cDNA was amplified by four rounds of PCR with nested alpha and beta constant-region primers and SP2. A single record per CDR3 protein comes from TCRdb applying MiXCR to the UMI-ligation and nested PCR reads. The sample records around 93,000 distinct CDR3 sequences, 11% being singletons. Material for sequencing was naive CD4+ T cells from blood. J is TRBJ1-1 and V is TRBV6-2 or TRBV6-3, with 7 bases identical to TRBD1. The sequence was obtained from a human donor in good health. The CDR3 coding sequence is TGTGCCAGCAGTTACGGAATGACAGGGATCTATATCACTGAAGCTTTCTTT. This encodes CASSYGMTGIYITEAFF.